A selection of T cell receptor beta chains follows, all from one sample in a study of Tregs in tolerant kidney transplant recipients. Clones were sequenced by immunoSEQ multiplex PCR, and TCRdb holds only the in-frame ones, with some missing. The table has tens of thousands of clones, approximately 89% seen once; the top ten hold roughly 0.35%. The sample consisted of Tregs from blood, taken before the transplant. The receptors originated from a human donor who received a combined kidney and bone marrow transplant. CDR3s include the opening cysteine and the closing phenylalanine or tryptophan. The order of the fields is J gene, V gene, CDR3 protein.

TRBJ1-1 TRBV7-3 CASKNSVNTEAFF
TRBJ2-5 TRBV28 CASSLHPGTQYF
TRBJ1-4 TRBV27 CASSYKWAGTNEKLFF
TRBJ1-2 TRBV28 CASTGTGVRGGYGYTF
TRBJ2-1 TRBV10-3 CAASLSTENEQFF
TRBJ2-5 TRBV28 CASSFRETQYF
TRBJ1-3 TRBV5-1 CASSLVPSGLDTIYF
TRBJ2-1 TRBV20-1 CSAMREWKFF
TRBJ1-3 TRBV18 CASSPSGGTGNTIYF
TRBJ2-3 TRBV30 CAWTRWNTDTQYF
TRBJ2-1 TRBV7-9 CASSSRRLAGQQFF
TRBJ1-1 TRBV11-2 CASSVRGGMNTEAFF
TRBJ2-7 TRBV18 CASSPAGTGATYEQYF
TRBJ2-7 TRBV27 CASSSIEVSRYEQYF
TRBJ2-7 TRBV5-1 CASSLELFGEQYF
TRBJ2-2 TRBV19 CASSTRTGAVSNTGELFF
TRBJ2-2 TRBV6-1 CASSLTGTPGELFF
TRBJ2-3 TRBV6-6 CASSYGGVGTDTQYF
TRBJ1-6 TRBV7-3 CASSYRSPESPLHF
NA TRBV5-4 CASSPTGGGYEQYF
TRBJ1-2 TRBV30 CAWSGDSVSRGYTF
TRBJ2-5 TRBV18 CASSPRGGEQYF
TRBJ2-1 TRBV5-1 CASSLSDRHNEQFF
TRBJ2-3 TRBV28 CASSGLAGSSTDTQYF
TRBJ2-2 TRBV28 CASSQWTGKNTGELFF
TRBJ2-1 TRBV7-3 CASSLTPGLAYNEQFF
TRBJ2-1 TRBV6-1 CASIGQGFEQFF
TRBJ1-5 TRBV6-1 CASTRGAYQPQHF
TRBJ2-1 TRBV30 CAWAGRSLTYNEQFF
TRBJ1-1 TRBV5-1 CASSLGGLGGAGTEAFF
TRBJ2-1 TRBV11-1 CASSLGTSGRASDEQFF
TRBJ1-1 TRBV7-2 CASSSYMNTEAFF
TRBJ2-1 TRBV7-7 CASSLDAGSYNEQFF
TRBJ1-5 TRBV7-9 CASSLDHSSTKNQPQHF
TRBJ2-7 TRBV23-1 CASTSRTSGSYEQYF
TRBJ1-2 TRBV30 CAWSAGTGYGYTF
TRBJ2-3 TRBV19 CASSRTSTSSTDTQYF
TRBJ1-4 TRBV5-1 CASSLVPSFQGASEKLFF
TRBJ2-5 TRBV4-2 CASSPELAGGRGETQYF
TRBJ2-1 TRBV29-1 CSVEKLDFSYNEQFF
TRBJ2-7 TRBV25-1 CASRRGPEGEQYF
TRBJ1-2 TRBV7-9 CASSSDGSGYGYTF
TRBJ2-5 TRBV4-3 CASSQMGQLIKETQYF
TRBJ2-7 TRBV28 CASRSIRKIFLDEQYF
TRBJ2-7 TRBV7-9 CASSRHSSQGRNEQYF
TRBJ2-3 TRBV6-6 CASTTPGGRNTQYF
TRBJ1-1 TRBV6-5 CTSSYSNPGQDEAFF
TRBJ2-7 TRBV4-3 CASSHAPGQGFGEQYF
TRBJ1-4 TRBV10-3 CAISQGGSEKLFF
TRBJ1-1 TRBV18 CASSRDSDTEAFF
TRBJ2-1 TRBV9 CASSSSGESGINEQFF
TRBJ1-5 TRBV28 CASRTTLVHQPQHF
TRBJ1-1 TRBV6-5 CASSPHDRPNTEAFF
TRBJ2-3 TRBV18 CASSQLDSDSTDTQYF
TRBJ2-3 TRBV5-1 CASSLEAGAPDTQYF